Below are 16 T cell receptor beta chains sequenced from a single sample in a study of lung T cells in sarcoidosis with Löfgren's syndrome. A single record per CDR3 protein comes from TCRdb applying MiXCR to the reads. The sample yields about 63,000 distinct CDR3 sequences, 20% to 25% seen once. Sequencing used CD4+ T cells from PBMCs. These receptors originate from a human donor with sarcoidosis (Löfgren's syndrome or another form), or a control subject (not recorded which).

Turning to this clonotype: Germline is not matched at one junction end, which may reflect a read error. V gene TRBV4-2 combines with J gene TRBJ1-5, with D possibly TRBD1 on 6 matching bases. This CDR3 spans 15 amino acids. Germline CDR1 and CDR2: LGHNA and YNFKEQ. DNA for the CDR3: TGTGCCGGCAGCCAAGCTCCAGGGGTGGATCAGCCCCAGCATTTT. Its translation: CAGSQAPGVDQPQHF.

V is TRBV4-1 and J is TRBJ2-3, with 13 bases fitting TRBD2. J was trimmed by 5 bases and V by 3 bases; bases with no gene match: 5. Germline CDR1 reads MGHRA; CDR2 reads YSYEKL. This CDR3 spans 16 amino acids. For the CDR3, the DNA is TGCGCCAGCAGCCAGCAACTAGCGGGGGGGGTAGATACGCAGTATTTT. Amino acids: CASSQQLAGGVDTQYF.

To note about this clonotype: This sequence may be a read error, since a much larger clone differs from it by one base. The chain links TRBV7-9 to TRBJ2-1; D not certain. This CDR3 region has 18 residues. Trimming removed 3 bases from V and 0 bases from J, with 18 bases in between. Germline V gives CDR1 SEHNR, CDR2 FQNEAQ (reference sequence). The DNA of the CDR3 is TGTGCCAGCAGCTTGATAGTTACAACCCCAAGCTCCTACAATGAGCAGTTCTTC. It encodes CASSLIVTTPSSYNEQFF. Full variable domain (remainder filled in from reference TRBV7-9 and TRBJ2-1): DTGVSQNPRHKITKRGQNVTFRCDPISEHNRLYWYRQTLGQGPEFLTYFQNEAQLEKSRLLSDRFSAERPKGSFSTLEIQRTEQGDSAMYLCASSLIVTTPSSYNEQFFGPGTRLTVL.

This clonotype was detected ten times or more. The V call is TRBV7-9, the J call TRBJ2-4; D not resolved. The CDR3 runs to 15 residues. V shed 5 bases and J shed 0 bases, with 11 bases lying between them. Germline V CDR1 and CDR2: SEHNR, FQNEAQ (reference sequence). DNA of the CDR3: TGTGCCAGCAGCCCCCGCGTTCTAGCCAAAAACATTCAGTACTTC. Translated: CASSPRVLAKNIQYF.

This clonotype was detected ten times or more. This chain connects TRBV4-3 to TRBJ1-1; no firm D call. Trimming removed 4 bases from V and 6 bases from J, with 15 bases in between. The length of the CDR3 is 14 residues. Germline assignment: CDR1 LGHNA and CDR2 YSLEER. CDR3 sequence: CASSPYLSNPEAFF. CDR3 in DNA: TGCGCCAGCAGCCCGTACCTTAGTAACCCTGAAGCTTTCTTT.

This clonotype has a count of ten or more. The chain combines TRBV2 with TRBJ1-4, with a possible D match to TRBD1 (5 bases). Germline loops: CDR1 SNHLY, CDR2 FYNNEI. CDR3 length: 14 residues. Trimming cost V 7 bases and J 7 bases, with 16 bases left between them. The CDR3 DNA is TGTGCCAGCACGTCCCCGGGACCTGGTGAAAAACTGTTTTTT. Protein sequence: CASTSPGPGEKLFF. Together with reference TRBV2 and TRBJ1-4, the CDR3 gives the full variable domain: EPEVTQTPSHQVTQMGQEVILRCVPISNHLYFYWYRQILGQKVEFLVSFYNNEISEKSEIFDDQFSVERPDGSNFTLKIRSTKLEDSAMYFCASTSPGPGEKLFFGSGTQLSVL.

V usage is TRBV13 and J usage is TRBJ1-2; D is unclear. Trimming took off 5 bases at V and 1 base at J, with 14 bases between the two ends. Germline lookup yields CDR1 PRHDT and CDR2 FYEKMQ (reference sequence). The CDR3 is made up of 15 amino acids. CDR3 sequence reads: CASSADGAYNYGYTF. CDR3 DNA sequence: TGTGCCAGCAGCGCCGACGGAGCTTATAACTATGGCTACACCTTC.

This clonotype was counted ten times or more. CDR3 bases: TGTGCCAGCAGGAAACGGGAGGGTTTTCAGGAGACCCAGTACTTC. Translated: CASRKREGFQETQYF. The chain joins TRBV6-1 to TRBJ2-5; 8 bases match TRBD2. The junction had 11 bases not matched to a gene; V was cut back by 6 bases and J by 5 bases. Germline values: CDR1 MNHNS, CDR2 SASEGT. CDR3 size: 15 residues.

The CDR3 coding sequence is TGTGCCAGCTCCCCGGGAGCAGGGCGACCCTACGAGCGGTACGTC. It specifies CASSPGAGRPYERYV. The rearrangement joins TRBV18 to TRBJ2-7, with a tentative D call TRBD2 (6 bases). The CDR3 length is 15 residues. Germline V gene data show CDR1 as KGHSH and CDR2 as LQKENI.

Regarding this clonotype: A much larger clone sits a single nucleotide away, making a read error possible. The chain has TRBV28 and TRBJ1-5, with a possible D match to TRBD1 (6 bases). The germline CDR1 and CDR2 sequences are MDHEN and SYDVKM. This CDR3 is 13 amino acids long. The CDR3 reads CASGLTGRKPQHF. The CDR3 DNA reads as TGTGCCAGCGGTTTAACAGGGAGAAAGCCCCAGCATTTT. Full variable domain (remainder filled in from reference TRBV28 and TRBJ1-5): DVKVTQSSRYLVKRTGEKVFLECVQDMDHENMFWYRQDPGLGLRLIYFSYDVKMKEKGDIPEGYSVSREKKERFSLILESASTNQTSMYLCASGLTGRKPQHFGDGTRLSIL.

Regarding this clonotype: Given a much more abundant clone one base away, this may be a read error. V is TRBV7-2 and J is TRBJ2-5; D gene ambiguous. CDR1 is SGHTA, CDR2 FQGNSA, per germline. CDR3 length: 11 residues. DNA of the CDR3: TGTGCCAGCAACATACAAGAGACCCGGTACTTC. Amino acid sequence: CASNIQETRYF.

The rearrangement uses TRBV29-1 and TRBJ1-5; TRBD1 is a possible D gene (5 bases). The CDR3 has 13 residues. Between the trimmed V and J ends, which lost 2 bases and 7 bases, there was a span of 12 bases. Germline assignment: CDR1 SQVTM and CDR2 ANQGSEA. The CDR3 loop reads CSVEKDKGQPQHF. In DNA form, the CDR3 reads TGCAGCGTTGAAAAGGACAAGGGACAGCCCCAGCATTTT.

By share of the sample, this clonotype is medium-sized. The chain joins TRBV6-2 or TRBV6-3 to TRBJ2-1; D is undetermined. CDR3 length: 13 amino acids. With 2 bases removed from V and 10 bases from J, the gap between germline ends came to 12 bases. The germline CDR1 and CDR2 sequences are MNHEY and SVGEGT. The CDR3 nucleotides read TGTGCCAGCAGTTACCCCGGCGAGTCGGAGCAGTTCTTC. Translated: CASSYPGESEQFF.

This clonotype was detected ten times or more. CDR3 amino acids: CSARGQGNQPQHF. In nucleotides, the CDR3 is TGCAGTGCACGAGGGCAGGGGAATCAGCCCCAGCATTTT. The chain carries TRBV20-1 and TRBJ1-5, with D possibly being TRBD1 (6 bases). The CDR3 sequence is 13 residues long. V was pared by 6 bases and J by 4 bases, with 13 bases between. CDR1 and CDR2 from the germline V gene are DFQATT and SNEGSKA (reference sequence).

This clonotype has at least ten counts. J is TRBJ1-1 and V is TRBV12-3 or TRBV12-4; D is ambiguous. Trimming removed 4 bases from V and 5 bases from J, with 14 bases in between. This CDR3 has 14 amino acids. The CDR3 DNA is TGTGCCAGCAGTTCCGAGCGTTCGGTTACTGAAGCTTTCTTT. This codes for CASSSERSVTEAFF.

J is TRBJ1-3 and V is TRBV7-9; 7 nucleotides line up with TRBD1. This CDR3 is built from 14 residues. Germline V gene data show CDR1 as SEHNR and CDR2 as FQNEAQ (reference sequence). V shed 4 bases, J shed 1 base, and the junction held 1 base outside the gene matches. CDR3 in DNA: TGTGCCAGCAGCTCGACAGGGTCTGGAAACACCATATATTTT. Amino acids: CASSSTGSGNTIYF.